The 18 T cell receptor beta chains below all came from one sample that was sequenced in a study of blood T cell repertoires in COVID-19. Clones were read by immunoSEQ multiplex PCR, and TCRdb kept only the in-frame ones, dropping some. The profile shows 150,000 to 200,000 clones, 82% of them singletons. The sample consisted of peripheral blood. The receptors stem from a middle-aged woman with COVID-19, enrolled during active disease.

The rearrangement joins TRBV5-5 to TRBJ2-3; 8 bases line up with TRBD2. The V gene end was trimmed by 2 bases and the J gene end by 3 bases; junction bases not matched to a gene: 8. Germline values: CDR1 SGHKS, CDR2 YYEKEE (reference sequence). The CDR3 covers 16 residues. As DNA, the CDR3 is TGTGCCAGCAGCTTATTAGCGGGAATAGGAACAGATACGCAGTATTTT. The encoded protein is CASSLLAGIGTDTQYF. The full variable domain, in which reference TRBV5-5 and TRBJ2-3 provide the parts outside the CDR3, is DAGVTQSPTHLIKTRGQQVTLRCSPISGHKSVSWYQQVLGQGPQFIFQYYEKEERGRGNFPDRFSARQFPNYSSELNVNALLLGDSALYLCASSLLAGIGTDTQYFGPGTRLTVL.

This chain uses TRBV6-2 or TRBV6-3 with TRBJ2-5, with 12 bases identical to TRBD2. Germline V gene data show CDR1 as MNHEY and CDR2 as SVGEGT. V was clipped by 6 bases and J by 2 bases; unmatched bases: 16. CDR3 size: 19 residues. The CDR3 here is CASSPTGTSGRRVQETQYF. The CDR3 nucleotides read TGTGCCAGCAGCCCTACCGGGACTAGCGGGCGAAGAGTTCAAGAGACCCAGTACTTC.

This sequence joins TRBV18 and TRBJ1-4; no reliable D call. CDR1 and CDR2 from the germline V gene are KGHSH and LQKENI. The V end was cut by 0 bases, the J end by 8 bases, with 10 bases between. CDR3 length equals 14 residues. CDR3 region: CASSPPQRVEKLFF. The CDR3 DNA is TGTGCCAGCTCACCACCGCAGAGGGTAGAAAAACTGTTTTTT.

The chain recombines TRBV6-5 with TRBJ2-3; D gene uncertain. The V gene lost 6 bases and the J gene lost 2 bases, with 12 bases spanning the gap. Germline CDR1 and CDR2: MNHEY and SVGAGI. The CDR3 spans 14 residues. CDR3 protein: CASSHRDNTDTQYF. The CDR3 nucleotides are TGTGCCAGCAGCCACAGAGATAACACAGATACGCAGTATTTT.

The chain combines TRBV6-1 with TRBJ2-2, with D possibly TRBD2 on 6 matching bases. Germline lookup yields CDR1 MNHNS and CDR2 SASEGT. V was trimmed by 4 bases and J by 6 bases, leaving 18 bases between them. The CDR3 totals 16 residues. The CDR3 here is CASSGGIAATSGELFF. The CDR3 DNA follows: TGTGCCAGCAGTGGGGGGATAGCGGCAACCTCCGGGGAGCTGTTTTTT.

V usage is TRBV3-1 (or the pseudogene TRBV3-2) and J usage is TRBJ1-2; D is uncertain. The CDR3 loop spans 11 amino acids. Germline-derived CDR1 and CDR2 are LGHDT and YNNKEL (reference sequence). The germline V and J ends were trimmed by 5 bases and 8 bases, with 9 bases remaining between them. The CDR3 loop is CASSSRGGYTF. The DNA for the CDR3 is TGTGCCAGCAGCTCCCGGGGAGGCTACACCTTC.

CDR3 protein: CASSLSGFLNSPLHF. The CDR3 nucleotides read TGTGCCAGCAGTTTGTCCGGGTTCCTCAATTCACCCCTCCACTTT. V gene TRBV27 combines with J gene TRBJ1-6; D not certain. The CDR3 is 15 residues long. The V gene's germline CDR1 is MNHEY and CDR2 SMNVEV (reference sequence). V lost 3 bases to trimming and J lost 7 bases, with 13 bases between them.

The chain links TRBV9 to TRBJ2-1; D not certain. CDR1 and CDR2 from the germline V gene are SGDLS and YYNGEE. The V and J ends lost 0 bases and 6 bases respectively, with 10 bases between them. This CDR3 region has 14 residues. The CDR3 here is CASSVATPANEQFF. The CDR3 DNA follows: TGTGCCAGCAGCGTAGCTACGCCCGCCAATGAGCAGTTCTTC.

This clone occurred once. This chain connects TRBV6-1 to TRBJ2-1; 8 bases map to TRBD2. The trim removed 2 bases at V and 2 bases at J, leaving 2 bases unmatched. The germline gives CDR1 MNHNS, CDR2 SASEGT. The CDR3 runs 15 residues. CDR3 DNA: TGTGCCAGCAGTGAACGGGGGGGCGCCTACAATGAGCAGTTCTTC. This codes for CASSERGGAYNEQFF.

This clone was counted only a few times. The J gene is TRBJ2-1, the V gene TRBV28; 7 positions match TRBD1. The J segment lost 15 bases and the V segment lost 6 bases, leaving 11 bases of the junction unmatched. The CDR3 has 12 amino acids. Germline assignment: CDR1 MDHEN and CDR2 SYDVKM. CDR3 sequence (DNA): TGTGCCAGCAGCTCTGGATGGGACAGTGGGTTCTTC. Its translation: CASSSGWDSGFF. The full variable domain, completed using reference TRBV28 and TRBJ2-1, is DVKVTQSSRYLVKRTGEKVFLECVQDMDHENMFWYRQDPGLGLRLIYFSYDVKMKEKGDIPEGYSVSREKKERFSLILESASTNQTSMYLCASSSGWDSGFFGPGTRLTVL.

CDR3 protein: CASSLGRTGRDEQYF. The CDR3 DNA reads as TGCGCCAGCAGCTTGGGGAGGACAGGCAGGGACGAGCAGTACTTC. The V and J genes are TRBV5-1 and TRBJ2-7, with TRBD1 matching over 7 bases. The CDR3 sequence is 15 residues long. V lost 0 bases and J lost 5; bases outside the gene matches: 8. Germline V CDR1 and CDR2: SGHRS, YFSETQ.

In this sample, this clone turned up a few times. The J gene is TRBJ1-5, the V gene TRBV6-6; weak D call: TRBD1 (5 bases). The CDR3 sequence is 14 residues long. The ends were cut back, 5 bases at V and 4 bases at J, with 12 bases in the middle. Germline-derived CDR1 and CDR2 are MNHNY and SVGAGI (reference sequence). The CDR3 loop reads CASSPGGGNQPQHF. The CDR3 nucleotides are TGTGCCAGCAGTCCCGGCGGGGGGAATCAGCCCCAGCATTTT.

This chain links TRBV28 with TRBJ2-1; D gene unclear. The CDR3 has 14 residues. Germline V gene data show CDR1 as MDHEN and CDR2 as SYDVKM. Trimming cost V 3 bases and J 6 bases, with 12 bases left between them. The DNA of the CDR3 is TGTGCCAGCAGTTTCGGTAGCTTGTCCAATGAGCAGTTCTTC. Translating it yields CASSFGSLSNEQFF.

This rearrangement joins TRBV4-1 to TRBJ2-3; TRBD1 agrees at 7 bases. With 4 bases clipped from V and 2 bases from J, the junction kept 6 bases outside the gene matches. The CDR3 contains 15 residues. Germline-derived CDR1 and CDR2 are MGHRA and YSYEKL. The DNA of the CDR3 is TGCGCCAGCAGCCCCGACAGGGTGGCCACAGATACGCAGTATTTT. It is translated as CASSPDRVATDTQYF.

V and J are TRBV6-1 and TRBJ1-2; the match to TRBD1 covers 7 bases. The V gene end was trimmed by 3 bases and the J gene end by 8 bases; junction bases not matched to a gene: 6. CDR1 MNHNS and CDR2 SASEGT come from the germline V gene. This CDR3 spans 13 amino acids. The CDR3 loop is CASSDGQEGGYTF. The CDR3 DNA reads as TGTGCCAGCAGTGATGGACAGGAGGGGGGCTACACCTTC.

The V gene is TRBV5-8, the J gene TRBJ2-1; a possible D gene is TRBD1 (5 bases). The CDR3 runs 15 residues. Germline lookup yields CDR1 SGHTS and CDR2 YDEGEE. V was clipped by 5 bases and J by 2 bases, with 14 bases between them. CDR3 sequence: CASSSDRLTYNEQFF. The CDR3 DNA follows: TGTGCCAGCAGTTCCGACAGATTGACCTACAATGAGCAGTTCTTC.

The chain carries TRBV2 and TRBJ2-3; 9 nucleotides match TRBD2. V dropped 7 bases and J dropped 0; count of bases not matched to a gene: 17. Germline V CDR1 and CDR2: SNHLY, FYNNEI. The CDR3 runs 19 residues. The CDR3 DNA reads TGTGCCAGCACCTGGGGTCCTAGCGGGAACCTTATTAGCACAGATACGCAGTATTTT. It encodes CASTWGPSGNLISTDTQYF.

This chain uses TRBV13 with TRBJ2-2, with 13 bases that match TRBD2. CDR1 and CDR2 (germline): PRHDT, FYEKMQ (reference sequence). This CDR3 is 18 amino acids long. V trimming: 5 bases; J trimming: 4 bases; junction bases outside the gene matches: 10. CDR3 nucleotide sequence: TGTGCCAGCAGCCCAACTAGCGGGGGGGCCGTGGGCACCGGGGAGCTGTTTTTT. Translated, it gives CASSPTSGGAVGTGELFF.